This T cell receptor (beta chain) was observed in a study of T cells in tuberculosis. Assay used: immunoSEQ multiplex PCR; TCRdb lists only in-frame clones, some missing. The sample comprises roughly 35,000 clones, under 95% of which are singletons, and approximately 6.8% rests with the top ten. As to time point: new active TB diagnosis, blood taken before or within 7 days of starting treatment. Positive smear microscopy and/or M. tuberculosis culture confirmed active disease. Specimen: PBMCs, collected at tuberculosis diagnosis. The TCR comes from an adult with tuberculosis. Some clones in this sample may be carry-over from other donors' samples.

The CDR3 region has the DNA TGTGCCAGCAGCTCCACAGGGGGATCCTATAATTCACCCCTCCACTTT. Its translation: CASSSTGGSYNSPLHF. The chain is built from TRBV5-6 and TRBJ1-6, with TRBD1 matching over 8 bases. The CDR3 loop spans 16 amino acids. The V segment lost 3 bases and the J segment 1 base; nucleotides outside the gene matches: 3. Germline CDR1 SGHDT, CDR2 YYEEEE. Full variable domain (remainder filled in from reference TRBV5-6 and TRBJ1-6): DAGVTQSPTHLIKTRGQQVTLRCSPKSGHDTVSWYQQALGQGPQFIFQYYEEEERQRGNFPDRFSGHQFPNYSSELNVNALLLGDSALYLCASSSTGGSYNSPLHFGNGTRLTVT.